A single sample is the source of the 23 T cell receptor beta chains below, sequenced in a study of beta chain features in type 1 diabetes. TCRB transcripts that were expressed got sequenced, as all of the isolated RNA had been reverse transcribed. Only in-frame clones appear in the TCRdb table, and some are missing; sequencing was by immunoSEQ multiplex PCR. Found here are under 950,000 clones, about 17% of them singletons; the top ten hold about 0.02%. The source material was naive CD4+ T cells from blood. Receptors were obtained from a young woman in good health.

The chain links TRBV5-4 to TRBJ1-4, with D perhaps TRBD1 (6 bases). Germline CDR1 SGHNT, CDR2 YYREEE (reference sequence). The CDR3 has 13 residues. Trimming took 4 bases from V and 8 from J, leaving 12 bases between them. The CDR3 region has the DNA TGTGCCAGCAGCCGGGACAACGGGGAAAAACTGTTTTTT. This gives the protein CASSRDNGEKLFF.

This clone has only a few counts. The sample contains more than one DNA sequence encoding this CDR3. The rearrangement joins TRBV10-3 to TRBJ2-1; TRBD1 matches 7 bases. From germline, CDR1 is ENHRY and CDR2 SYGVKD. This CDR3 region has 15 residues. J lost 0 bases, V lost 7 bases, and 6 bases had no gene match. The CDR3 reads CAITPTGSSYNEQFF. The CDR3 DNA is TGTGCCATCACCCCGACAGGGAGCTCCTACAATGAGCAGTTCTTC.

This clone was seen only a few times. The J gene is TRBJ1-1, the V gene TRBV7-2; no definite D call. The CDR3 has 13 amino acids. Trimming removed 2 bases at V and 7 bases at J, with 11 bases between. CDR1 and CDR2 from the germline V gene are SGHTA and FQGNSA. DNA of the CDR3: TGTGCCAGCAGCTTACTCCTCCAGAGTGAAGCTTTCTTT. Encoded protein: CASSLLLQSEAFF.

Concerning this clone itself: The same CDR3 can be traced to other DNA sequences in this sample. The gene calls are TRBV20-1 and TRBJ2-7, with no clear D. In germline, CDR1 is DFQATT, CDR2 SNEGSKA (reference sequence). This CDR3 is 11 amino acids long. Trimming removed 3 bases at V and 4 bases at J, with 7 bases between. CDR3 residues: CSARVTYEQYF. The DNA for the CDR3 is TGCAGTGCTAGGGTCACGTACGAGCAGTACTTC.

The V call is TRBV7-6, the J call TRBJ2-4; 8 bases align to TRBD1. V shed 1 base and J 8 bases; nucleotides not matched to a gene: 10. This CDR3 region has 16 residues. Germline V gene sequence: CDR1 SGHVS, CDR2 FNYEAQ. The DNA for the CDR3 is TGTGCCAGCAGCTTAGAGGAGGACGGCAGGGGGCACATTCAGTACTTC. It is translated as CASSLEEDGRGHIQYF.

This clone showed up just a few times. The chain employs TRBV10-3 and TRBJ1-4, with 9 bases identical to TRBD1. The CDR3 is 17 amino acids. The V and J ends lost 3 bases and 1 base, in that order; junction bases with no gene match: 6. CDR1 and CDR2 (germline): ENHRY, SYGVKD. CDR3 bases: TGTGCCATCAGTGAACCCGGGGGACAGGGAACTAATGAAAAACTGTTTTTT. It translates to CAISEPGGQGTNEKLFF.

This clone was seen more than once but under ten times. This chain connects TRBV19 to TRBJ2-1, with 12 nucleotides matching TRBD2. The germline V gene has CDR1 LNHDA and CDR2 SQIVND (reference sequence). V lost 3 bases to trimming and J lost 9 bases; unmatched junction nucleotides: 12. The CDR3 is 17 amino acids. CDR3 sequence: CASSIPPGLAGSVEQFF. CDR3 coding DNA: TGTGCCAGTAGTATCCCCCCGGGACTAGCGGGTAGCGTTGAGCAGTTCTTC.

This clone was counted between two and nine times. The chain employs TRBV29-1 and TRBJ2-5, with D perhaps matching TRBD1 (6 bases). This CDR3 region has 13 residues. Germline loops: CDR1 SQVTM, CDR2 ANQGSEA. V was trimmed by 7 bases and J by 2 bases, leaving 14 bases between them. In DNA, the CDR3 is TGCAGCGCACGTCGGCAGGGGCAAGAGACCCAGTACTTC. Residues: CSARRQGQETQYF.

This clone was detected only a few times. V is TRBV5-4 and J is TRBJ2-7; D is unclear. The CDR3 covers 14 residues. Germline V gene lookup returns CDR1 SGHNT and CDR2 YYREEE (reference sequence). V lost 5 bases and J 1 base, leaving 13 bases between the germline ends. Here the CDR3 reads CASREKVGSYEQYF. The DNA of the CDR3 is TGTGCCAGCAGGGAAAAGGTTGGGTCCTACGAGCAGTACTTC.

This clone occurred a few times. This chain links TRBV7-2 with TRBJ2-3; 12 nucleotides line up with TRBD2. Germline V gene data show CDR1 as SGHTA and CDR2 as FQGNSA. V lost 2 bases and J lost 4; bases outside the gene matches: 7. The CDR3 totals 17 residues. The CDR3 sequence: CASSLRLAGGPSDTQYF. CDR3 sequence (DNA): TGTGCCAGCAGCTTAAGGCTAGCGGGAGGGCCGTCAGATACGCAGTATTTT. Variable domain in full (rest from reference TRBV7-2 and TRBJ2-3): GAGVSQSPSNKVTEKGKDVELRCDPISGHTALYWYRQSLGQGLEFLIYFQGNSAPDKSGLPSDRFSAERTGGSVSTLTIQRTQQEDSAVYLCASSLRLAGGPSDTQYFGPGTRLTVL.

This clone was found a few times. The J gene is TRBJ1-1, the V gene TRBV27; unclear D gene. The CDR3 consists of 14 residues. Deletions cut 8 bases from V and 4 bases from J, with 17 bases between. The V gene's germline CDR1 is MNHEY and CDR2 SMNVEV (reference sequence). The CDR3 sequence: CASGRSGVSTEAFF. The CDR3 DNA follows: TGTGCCAGCGGACGCTCGGGAGTGAGCACTGAAGCTTTCTTT.

The chain recombines TRBV7-6 with TRBJ2-3; maybe TRBD2 (5 bases). Germline V CDR1 and CDR2: SGHVS, FNYEAQ. This CDR3 has 13 residues. Trimming removed 3 bases from V and 4 bases from J, with 8 bases in between. The CDR3 loop reads CASSFRTADTQYF. The CDR3 DNA reads TGTGCCAGCAGCTTTCGGACTGCAGATACGCAGTATTTT.

This clone has more than one count but fewer than ten. The rearrangement joins TRBV28 to TRBJ2-7; TRBD1 aligns across 12 bases. Germline-derived CDR1 and CDR2 are MDHEN and SYDVKM. V shed 4 bases, J shed 7 bases, and the junction held 8 bases outside the gene matches. This CDR3 contains 15 residues. The DNA for the CDR3 is TGTGCCAGCAGTTCCCCGGGACAGGGGGCGCGGGAGCAGTACTTC. This sequence encodes CASSSPGQGAREQYF. The full variable domain, in which reference TRBV28 and TRBJ2-7 provide the parts outside the CDR3, is DVKVTQSSRYLVKRTGEKVFLECVQDMDHENMFWYRQDPGLGLRLIYFSYDVKMKEKGDIPEGYSVSREKKERFSLILESASTNQTSMYLCASSSPGQGAREQYFGPGTRLTVT.

This clone was observed a handful of times. The rearrangement links TRBV7-8 to TRBJ2-1, with D uncertain. Trimming stripped 5 bases from V and 5 bases from J, with 4 bases between. This CDR3 is 11 amino acids long. From germline, CDR1 is SGHVS and CDR2 FQNEAQ. The CDR3 nucleotides are TGTGCCAGCAGCAAGGACAATGAGCAGTTCTTC. Its translation: CASSKDNEQFF.

In its sample, this clone was seen a few times. V gene TRBV6-5 combines with J gene TRBJ1-2; 7 bases agree with TRBD1. The CDR3 runs to 16 residues. Germline CDR1 and CDR2: MNHEY and SVGAGI. With 2 bases clipped from V and 2 bases from J, the junction kept 8 bases outside the gene matches. CDR3 amino acids: CASSYTQGTANYGYTF. The CDR3 DNA reads TGTGCCAGCAGTTACACACAGGGGACCGCAAACTATGGCTACACCTTC.

This clone showed up just once. V usage is TRBV18 and J usage is TRBJ1-4; D not resolved. The ends were cut back, 5 bases at V and 5 bases at J, with 15 bases in the middle. Germline V lookup: CDR1 KGHSH, CDR2 LQKENI. CDR3 length: 15 residues. The CDR3 is CASSLHVPVNEKLFF. The CDR3 region has the DNA TGTGCCAGCTCATTACACGTACCGGTCAATGAAAAACTGTTTTTT.

The chain recombines TRBV5-1 with TRBJ2-7; D unresolved. Germline loops: CDR1 SGHRS, CDR2 YFSETQ. Trimming stripped 0 bases from V and 2 bases from J, with 12 bases between. This CDR3 spans 15 amino acids. Here the CDR3 DNA reads TGCGCCAGCAGCTTGGGTGCTGGTTCCACCTACGAGCAGTACTTC. As protein: CASSLGAGSTYEQYF.

This clone turned up a few times. The chain couples TRBV28 to TRBJ2-2, with TRBD1 as a possible D gene (7 bases). Germline values: CDR1 MDHEN, CDR2 SYDVKM. The CDR3 spans 15 residues. V was shortened by 6 bases and J by 3 bases, with 14 bases between the two germline ends. In nucleotides, the CDR3 is TGTGCCAGCAGGGGCGGGGACAGAGACACCGGGGAGCTGTTTTTT. It yields the protein CASRGGDRDTGELFF.

In its sample, this clone was seen a few times. This chain's CDR3 is CASSKLAGRDTGELFF. In nucleotides, the CDR3 is TGCGCCAGCAGCAAACTAGCGGGACGGGACACCGGGGAGCTGTTTTTT. This chain connects TRBV5-1 to TRBJ2-2, with TRBD2 identical over 10 bases. V trimming: 4 bases; J trimming: 3 bases; junction bases outside the gene matches: 6. The CDR3 length is 16 residues. Germline V lookup: CDR1 SGHRS, CDR2 YFSETQ.

This clone was picked up a small number of times. The rearrangement links TRBV19 to TRBJ1-5, with 7 nucleotides matching TRBD1. J lost 4 bases, V lost 5 bases, and 5 bases had no gene match. The length of the CDR3 is 14 residues. Germline loops: CDR1 LNHDA, CDR2 SQIVND (reference sequence). The CDR3 reads CASSGQGGNQPQHF. Here the CDR3 DNA reads TGTGCCAGTAGTGGGCAGGGGGGAAATCAGCCCCAGCATTTT.

The CDR3 region has the DNA TGTGCCAGCAGCGTAAGTGTAGGAGCGGGGAGCACAGATACGCAGTATTTT. Its translation: CASSVSVGAGSTDTQYF. J is TRBJ2-3 and V is TRBV9; TRBD2 aligns across 7 bases. V dropped 1 base and J dropped 0; count of bases not matched to a gene: 8. The germline V gene has CDR1 SGDLS and CDR2 YYNGEE. The CDR3 spans 17 residues.

The J gene is TRBJ2-1, the V gene TRBV6-4, with 7 bases aligning to TRBD2. Germline loops: CDR1 MRHNA, CDR2 SNTAGT. This CDR3 is 14 amino acids long. J lost 2 bases, V lost 2 bases, and 0 bases had no gene match. The CDR3 bases are TGTGCCAGCAGTGACAGCGGGGCCTACAATGAGCAGTTCTTC. Its protein is CASSDSGAYNEQFF.

The chain is built from TRBV7-2 and TRBJ2-5; 9 bases line up with TRBD1. The J call is uncertain, as TRBJ2-7 better fits the DNA end. Per the germline V gene, CDR1 is SGHTA and CDR2 is FQGNSA. The CDR3 loop spans 14 amino acids. CDR3 protein: CASSPGTGRYEQYF. DNA for the CDR3: TGTGCCAGCTCGCCCGGGACAGGGCGCTACGAGCAGTACTTC.